The present TCR beta chain was sequenced within a study of blood T cell repertoires in COVID-19. Study-level information: Samples came from the United States, Italy and Spain, spanning acute and convalescent COVID-19. In each case, the material was cDNA or gDNA derived from T cells, B-cell-depleted T cells, or PBMCs.

In the authors' workflow: From reference gene primer amplification, estimates of nucleated cell counts were derived. Clones were sequenced by immunoSEQ multiplex PCR, and TCRdb holds only the in-frame ones, with some missing. That table gives V, J and clone size, and the DNA gave D and trimming. The table shows some 75,000 clones, with over 75% occurring only once. This clone was seen a single time. The sample consisted of peripheral blood. The TCR originated in a man between 65 and 85 years old with active or convalescent COVID-19.

As DNA, the CDR3 is TGTGCCTGGGCGAGACAGGGCGTAGAGCAGTTCTTC. Protein product: CAWARQGVEQFF. This chain links TRBV30 with TRBJ2-1; 7 bases align to TRBD1. This CDR3 is built from 12 residues. Germline loops: CDR1 GTSNPN, CDR2 SVGIG (reference sequence). J gave up 10 bases and V 5 bases, and 8 bases lay outside the gene matches.